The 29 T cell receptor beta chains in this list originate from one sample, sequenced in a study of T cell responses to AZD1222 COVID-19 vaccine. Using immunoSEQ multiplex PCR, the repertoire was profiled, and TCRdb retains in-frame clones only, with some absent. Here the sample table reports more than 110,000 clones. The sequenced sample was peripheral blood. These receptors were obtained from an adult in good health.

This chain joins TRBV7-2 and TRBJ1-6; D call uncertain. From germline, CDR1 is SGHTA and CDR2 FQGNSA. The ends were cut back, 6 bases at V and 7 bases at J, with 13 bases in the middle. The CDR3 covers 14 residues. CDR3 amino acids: CASSFRRGNSPLHF. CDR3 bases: TGTGCCAGCAGTTTCCGACGGGGAAATTCACCCCTCCACTTT. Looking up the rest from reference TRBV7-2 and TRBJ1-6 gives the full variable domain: GAGVSQSPSNKVTEKGKDVELRCDPISGHTALYWYRQSLGQGLEFLIYFQGNSAPDKSGLPSDRFSAERTGGSVSTLTIQRTQQEDSAVYLCASSFRRGNSPLHFGNGTRLTVT.

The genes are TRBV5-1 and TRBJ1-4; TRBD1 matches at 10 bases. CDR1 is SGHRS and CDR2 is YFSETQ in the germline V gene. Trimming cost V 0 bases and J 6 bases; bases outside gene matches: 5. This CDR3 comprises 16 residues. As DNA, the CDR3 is TGCGCCAGCAGCTTGGTGGGGACAGGGGAGGATGAAAAACTGTTTTTT. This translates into CASSLVGTGEDEKLFF.

The CDR3 loop is CASSQPLGGQETQYF. CDR3 DNA: TGCGCCAGCAGCCAACCCCTCGGGGGACAAGAGACCCAGTACTTC. The rearrangement uses TRBV4-1 and TRBJ2-5; a weak D match, TRBD2 (6 bases). The V gene's germline CDR1 is MGHRA and CDR2 YSYEKL. CDR3 length: 15 amino acids. Trimming pared 2 bases from V and 2 bases from J, leaving 12 bases between.

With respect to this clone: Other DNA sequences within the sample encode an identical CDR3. Here the CDR3 DNA reads TGTGCCAGCCGTCAGGGTACTGAAGCTTTCTTT. Protein sequence: CASRQGTEAFF. This sequence joins TRBV2 and TRBJ1-1; perhaps TRBD1 as D (5 bases). Germline CDR1 and CDR2: SNHLY and FYNNEI. V lost 8 bases to trimming and J lost 5 bases, with 9 bases between them. The CDR3 extends over 11 amino acids.

As DNA, the CDR3 is TGTGCCAGCAGAAGGACAGGAACTAACTATGGCTACACCTTC. The encoded protein is CASRRTGTNYGYTF. The chain carries TRBV6-5 and TRBJ1-2; the match to TRBD1 covers 7 bases. Germline V CDR1 and CDR2: MNHEY, SVGAGI. The trim removed 6 bases at V and 0 bases at J, leaving 4 bases unmatched. The CDR3 has 14 amino acids.

The CDR3 here is CASSSPAGDYNEQFF. The CDR3 DNA reads as TGTGCCAGCAGCTCTCCAGCGGGGGACTACAATGAGCAGTTCTTC. The chain links TRBV9 to TRBJ2-1; the match to TRBD2 covers 8 bases. Germline V lookup: CDR1 SGDLS, CDR2 YYNGEE. The ends lost 4 bases at V and 3 bases at J; junction bases unmatched: 6. This CDR3 has 15 amino acids.

The chain's CDR3 is CASSARTGVEEQFF. The CDR3 region has the DNA TGTGCCAGCAGCGCAAGGACAGGGGTAGAGGAGCAGTTCTTC. The rearrangement joins TRBV9 to TRBJ2-1; 9 nucleotides line up with TRBD1. This CDR3 contains 14 residues. Trimming removed 3 bases from V and 10 bases from J; junction bases left unmatched: 8. CDR1 is SGDLS and CDR2 is YYNGEE in the germline V gene.

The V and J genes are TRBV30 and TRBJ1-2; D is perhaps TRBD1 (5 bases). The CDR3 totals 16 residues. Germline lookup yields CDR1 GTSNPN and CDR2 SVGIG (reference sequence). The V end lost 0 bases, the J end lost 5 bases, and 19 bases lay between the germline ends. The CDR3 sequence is CAWSVLGDPAGYGYTF. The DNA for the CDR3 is TGTGCCTGGAGTGTACTTGGGGACCCCGCTGGGTATGGCTACACCTTC.

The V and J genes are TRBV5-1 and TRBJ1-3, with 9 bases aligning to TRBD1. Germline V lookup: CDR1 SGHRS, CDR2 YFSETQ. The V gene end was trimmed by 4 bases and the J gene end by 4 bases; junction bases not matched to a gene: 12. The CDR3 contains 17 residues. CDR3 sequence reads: CASSPVPTGGSGNTIYF. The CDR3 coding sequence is TGCGCCAGCAGCCCCGTACCCACAGGGGGCTCCGGAAACACCATATATTTT.

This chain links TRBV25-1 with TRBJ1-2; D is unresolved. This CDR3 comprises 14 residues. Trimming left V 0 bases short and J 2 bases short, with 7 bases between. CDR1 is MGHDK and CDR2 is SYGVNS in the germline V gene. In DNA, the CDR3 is TGTGCCAGCAGTGAATATGAGGGCAACTATGGCTACACCTTC. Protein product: CASSEYEGNYGYTF.

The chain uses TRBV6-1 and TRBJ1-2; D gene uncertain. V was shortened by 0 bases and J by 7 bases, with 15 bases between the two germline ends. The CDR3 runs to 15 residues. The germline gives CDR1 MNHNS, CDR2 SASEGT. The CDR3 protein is CASSEAWQLPLGYTF. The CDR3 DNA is TGTGCCAGCAGTGAAGCGTGGCAGCTCCCCCTTGGCTACACCTTC.

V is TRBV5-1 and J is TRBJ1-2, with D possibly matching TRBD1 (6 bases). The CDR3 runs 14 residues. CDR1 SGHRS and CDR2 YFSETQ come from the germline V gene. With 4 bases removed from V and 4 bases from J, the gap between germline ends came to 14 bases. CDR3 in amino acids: CASSPRGDGYGYTF. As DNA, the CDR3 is TGCGCCAGCAGCCCGAGGGGGGATGGCTATGGCTACACCTTC.

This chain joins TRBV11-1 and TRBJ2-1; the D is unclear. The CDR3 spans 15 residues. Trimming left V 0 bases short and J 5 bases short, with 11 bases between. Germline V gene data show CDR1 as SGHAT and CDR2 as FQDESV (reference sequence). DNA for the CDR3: TGTGCCAGCAGCTTAGCGCGGTCAGTAAACAATGAGCAGTTCTTC. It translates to CASSLARSVNNEQFF.

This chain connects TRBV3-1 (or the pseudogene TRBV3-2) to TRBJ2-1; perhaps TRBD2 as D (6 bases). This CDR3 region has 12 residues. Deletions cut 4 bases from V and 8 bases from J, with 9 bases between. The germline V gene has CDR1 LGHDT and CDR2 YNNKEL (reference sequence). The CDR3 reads CASSPSGDEQFF. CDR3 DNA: TGTGCCAGCAGCCCCTCGGGGGATGAGCAGTTCTTC.

CDR3 in amino acids: CAWSTRGALGPQHF. The CDR3 bases are TGTGCCTGGAGTACTAGGGGGGCCCTGGGGCCCCAGCATTTT. The V and J genes are TRBV30 and TRBJ1-5; possibly TRBD1 for D (6 bases). V was shortened by 2 bases and J by 9 bases, with 17 bases between the two germline ends. CDR3 size: 14 residues. In germline, CDR1 is GTSNPN, CDR2 SVGIG (reference sequence).

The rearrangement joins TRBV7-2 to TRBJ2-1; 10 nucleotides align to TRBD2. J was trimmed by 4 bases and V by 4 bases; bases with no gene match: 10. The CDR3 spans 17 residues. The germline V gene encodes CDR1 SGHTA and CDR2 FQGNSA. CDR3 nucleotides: TGTGCCAGCAGCTCAAGGAGCGGGGGGGCCCCATACAATGAGCAGTTCTTC. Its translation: CASSSRSGGAPYNEQFF.

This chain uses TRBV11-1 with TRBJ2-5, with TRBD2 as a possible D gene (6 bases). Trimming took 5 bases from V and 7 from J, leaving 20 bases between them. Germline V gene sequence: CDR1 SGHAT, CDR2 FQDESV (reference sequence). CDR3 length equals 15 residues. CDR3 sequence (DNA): TGTGCCAGCAGCCCCCGACAGCGGGCCCTAGGGACCCAGTACTTC. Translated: CASSPRQRALGTQYF.

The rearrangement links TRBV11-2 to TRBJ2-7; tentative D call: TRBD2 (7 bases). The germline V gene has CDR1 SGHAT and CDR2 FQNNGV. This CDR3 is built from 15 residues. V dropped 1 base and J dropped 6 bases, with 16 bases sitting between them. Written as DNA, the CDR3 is TGTGCCAGCAGCTTAGCGGGGGGCGACATTAGCGAGCAGTACTTC. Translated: CASSLAGGDISEQYF.

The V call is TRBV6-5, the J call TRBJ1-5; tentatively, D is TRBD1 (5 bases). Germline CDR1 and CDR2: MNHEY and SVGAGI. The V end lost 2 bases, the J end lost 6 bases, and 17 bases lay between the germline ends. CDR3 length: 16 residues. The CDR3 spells CASSYGRDGGGQPQHF. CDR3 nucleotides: TGTGCCAGCAGTTACGGCCGGGACGGGGGTGGTCAGCCCCAGCATTTT.

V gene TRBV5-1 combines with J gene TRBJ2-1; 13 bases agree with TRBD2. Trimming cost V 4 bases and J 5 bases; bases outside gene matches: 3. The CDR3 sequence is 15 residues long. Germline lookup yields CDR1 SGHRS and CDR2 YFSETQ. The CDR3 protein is CASSETSGGHNEQFF. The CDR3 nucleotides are TGCGCCAGCAGCGAGACTAGCGGGGGGCACAATGAGCAGTTCTTC. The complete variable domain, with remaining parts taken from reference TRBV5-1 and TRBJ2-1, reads KAGVTQTPRYLIKTRGQQVTLSCSPISGHRSVSWYQQTPGQGLQFLFEYFSETQRNKGNFPGRFSGRQFSNSRSEMNVSTLELGDSALYLCASSETSGGHNEQFFGPGTRLTVL.

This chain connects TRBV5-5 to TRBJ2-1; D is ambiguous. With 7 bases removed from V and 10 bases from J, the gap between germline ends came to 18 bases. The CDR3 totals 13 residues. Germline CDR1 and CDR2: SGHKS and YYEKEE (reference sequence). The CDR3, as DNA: TGTGCCAGCTTCCCCCCCGTAGGAGTAGAGCAGTTCTTC. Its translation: CASFPPVGVEQFF. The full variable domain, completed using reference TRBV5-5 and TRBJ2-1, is DAGVTQSPTHLIKTRGQQVTLRCSPISGHKSVSWYQQVLGQGPQFIFQYYEKEERGRGNFPDRFSARQFPNYSSELNVNALLLGDSALYLCASFPPVGVEQFFGPGTRLTVL.

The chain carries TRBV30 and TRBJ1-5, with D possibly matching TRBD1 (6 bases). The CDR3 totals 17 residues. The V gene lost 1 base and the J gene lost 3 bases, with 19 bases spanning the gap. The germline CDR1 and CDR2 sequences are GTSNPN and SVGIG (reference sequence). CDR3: CAWSGGGIMGANQPQHF. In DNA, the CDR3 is TGTGCCTGGAGTGGGGGAGGAATCATGGGGGCCAATCAGCCCCAGCATTTT.

CDR3 amino acids: CASSLLGSGNTGELFF. Here the CDR3 DNA reads TGCGCCAGCAGCTTGTTAGGTAGCGGCAACACCGGGGAGCTGTTTTTT. The rearrangement links TRBV5-1 to TRBJ2-2; a weak D match, TRBD2 (6 bases). V was trimmed by 1 base and J by 2 bases, leaving 12 bases between them. The germline CDR1 and CDR2 sequences are SGHRS and YFSETQ. The CDR3 covers 16 residues. Supplemented by reference TRBV5-1 and TRBJ2-2, the full variable domain reads KAGVTQTPRYLIKTRGQQVTLSCSPISGHRSVSWYQQTPGQGLQFLFEYFSETQRNKGNFPGRFSGRQFSNSRSEMNVSTLELGDSALYLCASSLLGSGNTGELFFGEGSRLTVL.

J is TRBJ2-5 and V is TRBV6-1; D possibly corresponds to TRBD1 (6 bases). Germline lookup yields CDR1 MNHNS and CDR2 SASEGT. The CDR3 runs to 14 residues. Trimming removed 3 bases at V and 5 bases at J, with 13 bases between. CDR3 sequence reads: CASSDRGSHETQYF. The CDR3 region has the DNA TGTGCCAGCAGTGACAGGGGTAGTCACGAGACCCAGTACTTC.

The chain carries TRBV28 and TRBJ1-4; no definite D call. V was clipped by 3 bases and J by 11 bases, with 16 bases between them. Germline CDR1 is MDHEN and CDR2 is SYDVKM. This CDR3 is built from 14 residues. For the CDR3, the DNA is TGTGCCAGCAGTTTCTGGTCAGGCGGGCGGAAACTGTTTTTT. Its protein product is CASSFWSGGRKLFF.

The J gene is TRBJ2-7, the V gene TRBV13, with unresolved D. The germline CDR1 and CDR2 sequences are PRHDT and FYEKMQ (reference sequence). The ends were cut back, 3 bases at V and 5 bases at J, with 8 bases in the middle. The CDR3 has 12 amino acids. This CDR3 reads CASSLRSDEQYF. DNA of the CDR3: TGTGCCAGCAGCTTGAGGAGCGACGAGCAGTACTTC.

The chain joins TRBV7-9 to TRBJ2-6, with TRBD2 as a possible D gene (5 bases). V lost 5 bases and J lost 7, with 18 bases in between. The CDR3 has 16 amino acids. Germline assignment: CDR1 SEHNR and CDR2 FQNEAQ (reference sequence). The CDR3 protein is CASSLVSGSLANVLTF. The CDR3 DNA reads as TGTGCCAGCAGCCTAGTATCGGGGTCCCTTGCCAACGTCCTGACTTTC.

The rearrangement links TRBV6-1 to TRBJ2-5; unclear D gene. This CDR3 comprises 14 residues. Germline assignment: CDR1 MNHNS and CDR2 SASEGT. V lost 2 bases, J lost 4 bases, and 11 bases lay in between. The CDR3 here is CASSEQQVPETQYF. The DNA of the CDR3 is TGTGCCAGCAGTGAACAGCAAGTCCCAGAGACCCAGTACTTC.

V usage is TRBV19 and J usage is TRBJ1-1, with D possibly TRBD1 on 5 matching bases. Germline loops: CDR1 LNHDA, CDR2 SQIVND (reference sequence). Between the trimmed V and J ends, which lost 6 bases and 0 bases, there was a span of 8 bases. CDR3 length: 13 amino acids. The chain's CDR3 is CASSLTVNTEAFF. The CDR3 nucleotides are TGTGCCAGTAGCCTGACAGTGAACACTGAAGCTTTCTTT.